Listed here are 28 T cell receptor beta chains from one sample, sequenced in a study of cytomegalovirus exposure and HLA in healthy donors (dated by TCRdb to 2016 to 2017). Libraries came from the immunoSEQ multiplex PCR assay. For the multiplex PCR, a mixture combining 60 forward primers for TCR Vbeta segments and 13 reverse primers for TCR Jbeta segments was used. TCRdb re-hosts the immuneACCESS table, in-frame sequences only. Its copies lack some clones; in the studies checked, an unresolved V gene accounts for under half of them, and the cause for the rest is not known. In all, the sample holds 190,000 or so clones, and 75% to 90% of those were seen once. The ten largest make up 0.65% of the sample. Source material: PBMCs. These receptors were obtained from a boy under 18 in good health and CMV-seronegative.

This chain joins TRBV12-5 and TRBJ1-5, with a weak D call TRBD1 (5 bases). The CDR3 contains 14 residues. The germline V gene encodes CDR1 LGHNT and CDR2 FRNRAP. Trimming shortened V by 6 bases and J by 10 bases, and 19 bases separated the two germline ends. The CDR3 reads CASGNWGGEGPQHF. CDR3 DNA: TGTGCTAGTGGAAATTGGGGCGGTGAAGGACCCCAGCATTTT.

The chain combines TRBV27 with TRBJ1-1; 7 bases agree with TRBD1. Germline CDR1 and CDR2: MNHEY and SMNVEV (reference sequence). Trimming removed 5 bases from V and 0 bases from J; junction bases left unmatched: 12. This CDR3 spans 17 amino acids. This CDR3 is CASSTTPPGQMNTEAFF. The DNA of the CDR3 is TGTGCCAGCAGTACCACCCCCCCGGGACAGATGAACACTGAAGCTTTCTTT.

This clone has just a few counts. The rearrangement uses TRBV4-1 and TRBJ1-3, with unresolved D. The CDR3 is 16 amino acids. Germline CDR1 is MGHRA and CDR2 is YSYEKL. Trimming pared 0 bases from V and 0 bases from J, leaving 9 bases between. CDR3 DNA sequence: TGCGCCAGCAGCCAAGATCCCGGTCGCTCTGGAAACACCATATATTTT. This translates into CASSQDPGRSGNTIYF.

The chain combines TRBV11-1 with TRBJ2-5; D is unresolved. The germline V gene has CDR1 SGHAT and CDR2 FQDESV (reference sequence). The CDR3 is made up of 13 amino acids. Trimming pared 3 bases from V and 5 bases from J, leaving 10 bases between. CDR3 DNA sequence: TGTGCCAGCAGCTTTATTAATCGGGAGACCCAGTACTTC. Translating gives CASSFINRETQYF.

The CDR3 region has the DNA TGTGCCAGCAGCGTAGACAGGGGAGACACTGAAGCTTTCTTT. Protein product: CASSVDRGDTEAFF. V usage is TRBV9 and J usage is TRBJ1-1; 7 nucleotides align to TRBD1. The CDR3 totals 14 residues. CDR1 and CDR2 from the germline V gene are SGDLS and YYNGEE. V lost 0 bases to trimming and J lost 3 bases; unmatched junction nucleotides: 2.

The rearrangement joins TRBV7-2 to TRBJ2-3; 7 nucleotides agree with TRBD2. Germline values: CDR1 SGHTA, CDR2 FQGNSA. V trimming: 0 bases; J trimming: 2 bases; junction bases outside the gene matches: 5. This CDR3 is built from 16 residues. For the CDR3, the DNA is TGTGCCAGCAGCTTAGCGCGGGGGAGGGACACAGATACGCAGTATTTT. Amino acid sequence: CASSLARGRDTDTQYF. The complete variable domain, with remaining parts taken from reference TRBV7-2 and TRBJ2-3, reads GAGVSQSPSNKVTEKGKDVELRCDPISGHTALYWYRQSLGQGLEFLIYFQGNSAPDKSGLPSDRFSAERTGGSVSTLTIQRTQQEDSAVYLCASSLARGRDTDTQYFGPGTRLTVL.

This chain uses TRBV27 with TRBJ1-2, with D possibly being TRBD1 (6 bases). The CDR3 is 14 residues long. CDR1 and CDR2 (germline): MNHEY, SMNVEV (reference sequence). V was clipped by 4 bases and J by 0 bases, with 9 bases between them. The CDR3 loop reads CASSWGGPNYGYTF. The CDR3, as DNA: TGTGCCAGCAGTTGGGGGGGGCCTAACTATGGCTACACCTTC.

The V call is TRBV7-3, the J call TRBJ2-4, with D tentatively TRBD2 (6 bases). The CDR3 runs to 17 residues. Germline CDR1 SGHTA, CDR2 FQGTGA. The ends were cut back, 0 bases at V and 5 bases at J, with 17 bases in the middle. CDR3 in DNA: TGTGCCAGCAGCTTAACGGGGGGAGCCTTCCCCGAAAACATTCAGTACTTC. Translated: CASSLTGGAFPENIQYF.

The chain couples TRBV5-4 to TRBJ2-2; the match to TRBD2 covers 8 bases. CDR1 is SGHNT, CDR2 YYREEE, per germline (reference sequence). The CDR3 totals 17 residues. The J segment lost 0 bases and the V segment lost 2 bases, leaving 6 bases of the junction unmatched. The CDR3 loop reads CASSLNVAGSNTGELFF. CDR3 DNA sequence: TGTGCCAGCAGCTTAAACGTAGCGGGATCGAACACCGGGGAGCTGTTTTTT.

The rearrangement uses TRBV19 and TRBJ1-5; D remains ambiguous. Between the trimmed V and J ends, which lost 3 bases and 4 bases, there was a span of 7 bases. The CDR3 sequence is 13 residues long. CDR1 and CDR2 (germline): LNHDA, SQIVND (reference sequence). The CDR3 protein is CASSIARNQPQHF. As DNA, the CDR3 is TGTGCCAGTAGTATCGCCCGGAATCAGCCCCAGCATTTT.

The rearrangement links TRBV2 to TRBJ1-1; D is perhaps TRBD1 (5 bases). The CDR3 is 15 amino acids. In germline, CDR1 is SNHLY, CDR2 FYNNEI. Trimming took off 7 bases at V and 4 bases at J, with 19 bases between the two ends. CDR3 amino acids: CASIVFGGKGTEAFF. Here the CDR3 DNA reads TGTGCCAGCATAGTGTTCGGGGGAAAAGGCACTGAAGCTTTCTTT.

In its sample, this clone was seen once. J is TRBJ2-2 and V is TRBV30, with D tentatively TRBD1 (5 bases). The CDR3 loop spans 14 amino acids. The V end was cut by 0 bases, the J end by 6 bases, with 11 bases between. Germline loops: CDR1 GTSNPN, CDR2 SVGIG (reference sequence). The CDR3 loop is CAWSVDNGPGELFF. The CDR3 nucleotides are TGTGCCTGGAGTGTGGACAACGGGCCCGGGGAGCTGTTTTTT. The complete variable domain, with remaining parts taken from reference TRBV30 and TRBJ2-2, reads SQTIHQWPATLVQPVGSPLSLECTVEGTSNPNLYWYRQAAGRGLQLLFYSVGIGQISSEVPQNLSASRPQDRQFILSSKKLLLSDSGFYLCAWSVDNGPGELFFGEGSRLTVL.

CDR3 coding DNA: TGCAGCGTGGGGACAGGGGGCAGGCAGCCCCAGCATTTT. Its translation is CSVGTGGRQPQHF. The chain has TRBV29-1 and TRBJ1-5; 12 bases agree with TRBD1. CDR1 is SQVTM, CDR2 ANQGSEA, per germline. This CDR3 is built from 13 residues. V was clipped by 6 bases and J by 7 bases; unmatched bases: 4.

The chain uses TRBV5-1 and TRBJ2-2; 7 nucleotides line up with TRBD1. The CDR3 is 18 amino acids. From germline, CDR1 is SGHRS and CDR2 YFSETQ. The J segment lost 4 bases and the V segment lost 3 bases, leaving 15 bases of the junction unmatched. CDR3 residues: CASSSERAQGMGTGELFF. CDR3 sequence (DNA): TGCGCCAGCAGCTCAGAAAGAGCACAGGGGATGGGCACCGGGGAGCTGTTTTTT.

This clone was detected a few times. The chain has TRBV29-1 and TRBJ2-7, with 9 bases that match TRBD2. With 7 bases clipped from V and 3 bases from J, the junction kept 7 bases outside the gene matches. This CDR3 is 13 amino acids long. Germline CDR1 is SQVTM and CDR2 is ANQGSEA. CDR3 sequence: CSAGLARDYEQYF. As DNA, the CDR3 is TGCAGCGCCGGACTAGCGCGGGACTACGAGCAGTACTTC.

The chain links TRBV2 to TRBJ2-1; 7 bases are a match to TRBD1. Germline values: CDR1 SNHLY, CDR2 FYNNEI. Germline trimming cut 5 bases from V and 2 bases from J; bases unmatched to any gene: 6. The CDR3 covers 15 residues. CDR3 sequence: CASSLDRDPYNEQFF. For the CDR3, the DNA is TGTGCCAGCAGTCTCGACAGGGACCCCTACAATGAGCAGTTCTTC.

The V and J genes are TRBV5-8 and TRBJ1-4, with 8 bases fitting TRBD1. The J segment lost 8 bases and the V segment lost 7 bases, leaving 7 bases of the junction unmatched. The CDR3 is 13 amino acids. Germline CDR1 reads SGHTS; CDR2 reads YDEGEE. Written as DNA, the CDR3 is TGTGCCAGCCTAGAGACAGGGGTGGAAAAACTGTTTTTT. This sequence encodes CASLETGVEKLFF. The full variable domain, completed using reference TRBV5-8 and TRBJ1-4, is EAGVTQSPTHLIKTRGQQATLRCSPISGHTSVYWYQQALGLGLQFLLWYDEGEERNRGNFPPRFSGRQFPNYSSELNVNALELEDSALYLCASLETGVEKLFFGSGTQLSVL.

Only one count was recorded for this clone. The J gene is TRBJ1-3, the V gene TRBV19; D is ambiguous. This CDR3 has 16 residues. From germline, CDR1 is LNHDA and CDR2 SQIVND (reference sequence). V dropped 0 bases and J dropped 0 bases, with 9 bases sitting between them. CDR3 nucleotides: TGTGCCAGTAGTATAGAGATCCTCTACTCTGGAAACACCATATATTTT. As protein: CASSIEILYSGNTIYF.

The genes are TRBV4-2 and TRBJ1-1; possibly TRBD1 for D (6 bases). This CDR3 region has 13 residues. With 0 bases removed from V and 10 bases from J, the gap between germline ends came to 12 bases. The germline V gene encodes CDR1 LGHNA and CDR2 YNFKEQ. The DNA for the CDR3 is TGTGCCAGCAGCCAAGATGGGGGGGCAAGAGCTTTCTTT. This sequence encodes CASSQDGGARAFF.

The rearrangement joins TRBV9 to TRBJ2-5; D is unresolved. Trimming stripped 0 bases from V and 5 bases from J, with 5 bases between. CDR1 and CDR2 (germline): SGDLS, YYNGEE. This CDR3 has 12 amino acids. The CDR3 coding sequence is TGTGCCAGCAGCGTAGACGGGGAGACCCAGTACTTC. Its translation is CASSVDGETQYF.

The chain recombines TRBV19 with TRBJ1-2; 7 nucleotides match TRBD1. Trimming removed 6 bases from V and 7 bases from J; junction bases left unmatched: 5. The germline V gene has CDR1 LNHDA and CDR2 SQIVND (reference sequence). The CDR3 covers 12 residues. CDR3 nucleotides: TGTGCCAGTAGCCGGACAGGTGGTGGCTACACCTTC. Its translation is CASSRTGGGYTF.

The chain uses TRBV5-6 and TRBJ1-1; 9 bases agree with TRBD1. Germline CDR1 is SGHDT and CDR2 is YYEEEE. The CDR3 runs 17 residues. V shed 4 bases, J shed 0 bases, and the junction held 10 bases outside the gene matches. The chain's CDR3 is CASSPWGTGLMNTEAFF. The CDR3 nucleotides are TGTGCCAGCAGCCCATGGGGGACAGGGCTCATGAACACTGAAGCTTTCTTT.

The chain couples TRBV19 to TRBJ1-2; D may be TRBD1 (6 bases). V gave up 5 bases and J gave up 3 bases, with 13 bases separating them. The CDR3 extends over 14 amino acids. Per the germline V gene, CDR1 is LNHDA and CDR2 is SQIVND (reference sequence). CDR3 nucleotide sequence: TGTGCCAGTAGTCTGCGGGGGGCGGACTATGGCTACACCTTC. Its protein is CASSLRGADYGYTF.

The J gene is TRBJ2-7, the V gene TRBV6-1; 9 nucleotides match TRBD2. With V trimmed by 5 bases and J by 2 bases, 7 bases remained unmatched. CDR1 is MNHNS and CDR2 is SASEGT in the germline V gene. The CDR3 length is 15 residues. CDR3 sequence reads: CASSIRGGRAYEQYF. CDR3 bases: TGTGCCAGCAGTATACGTGGCGGGAGGGCCTACGAGCAGTACTTC.

This sequence joins TRBV19 and TRBJ2-3; tentative D call: TRBD2 (6 bases). From germline, CDR1 is LNHDA and CDR2 SQIVND (reference sequence). This CDR3 has 14 amino acids. The germline V and J ends were trimmed by 5 bases and 2 bases, with 11 bases remaining between them. The DNA for the CDR3 is TGTGCCAGTAGTCCACGGGACTCCACAGATACGCAGTATTTT. Translated: CASSPRDSTDTQYF.

The CDR3 coding sequence is TGTGCCAGCAGCCAAGAAATTCCCTTACGGGGATCCGGTTCACCCCTCCACTTT. Its translation is CASSQEIPLRGSGSPLHF. This chain uses TRBV4-2 with TRBJ1-6, with D unclear. This CDR3 has 18 amino acids. Trimming removed 0 bases at V and 9 bases at J, with 21 bases between. Looked up from germline, CDR1 is LGHNA and CDR2 is YNFKEQ.

This clone turned up a few times. The rearrangement links TRBV2 to TRBJ1-2; unclear D gene. The ends were cut back, 5 bases at V and 8 bases at J, with 24 bases in the middle. CDR1 and CDR2 from the germline V gene are SNHLY and FYNNEI. The CDR3 totals 16 residues. The CDR3 region has the DNA TGTGCCAGCAGTCCCCATTTCGTTACGGAGGTTAGAGGCTACACCTTC. Translated, it gives CASSPHFVTEVRGYTF.

This clone has more than one count but fewer than ten. This chain connects TRBV4-3 to TRBJ1-2, with 7 positions matching TRBD1. Trimming at V came to 8 bases and at J to 0 bases, leaving 18 bases not matched to a gene. CDR3 length equals 18 residues. CDR1 is LGHNA and CDR2 is YSLEER in the germline V gene. The CDR3 here is CASSPRAPGTASNYGYTF. In nucleotides, the CDR3 is TGCGCCAGCTCCCCGCGGGCCCCCGGGACAGCTTCTAACTATGGCTACACCTTC.